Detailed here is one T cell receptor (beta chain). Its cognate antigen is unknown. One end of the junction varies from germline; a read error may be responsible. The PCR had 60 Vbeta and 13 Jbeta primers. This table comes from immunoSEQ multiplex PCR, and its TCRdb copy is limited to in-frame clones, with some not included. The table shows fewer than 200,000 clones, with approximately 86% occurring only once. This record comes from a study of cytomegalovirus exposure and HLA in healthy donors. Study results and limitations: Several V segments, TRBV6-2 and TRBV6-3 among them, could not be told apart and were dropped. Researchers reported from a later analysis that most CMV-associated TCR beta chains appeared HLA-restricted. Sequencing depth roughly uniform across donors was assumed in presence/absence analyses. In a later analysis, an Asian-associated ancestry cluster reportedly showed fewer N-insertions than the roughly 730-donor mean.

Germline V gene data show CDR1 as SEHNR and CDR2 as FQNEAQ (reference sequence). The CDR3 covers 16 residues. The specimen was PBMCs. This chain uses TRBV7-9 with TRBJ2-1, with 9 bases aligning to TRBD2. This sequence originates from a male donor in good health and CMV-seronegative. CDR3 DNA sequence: TGTTCCAGCAACCCCTCGCAGCGGGGGGCCGCCAATGAGCAGTTCTTC. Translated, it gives CSSNPSQRGAANEQFF.